The present entry profiles one TCR beta chain with its context. The sample comes from a study of blood T cell repertoires in COVID-19. Under the authors' procedure: Reference gene primer amplification in the assay estimated nucleated cell counts. Profiling relied on immunoSEQ multiplex PCR, and the TCRdb table lists in-frame clones only, not all of them. V and J calls and clone size come straight from that table; D and trimming were deduced from the DNA. Among 43,000 or so clones listed, 86% were seen once. CDR3 length: 17 residues. The ends lost 3 bases at V and 4 bases at J; junction bases unmatched: 13. Germline CDR1 is SGHVS and CDR2 is FNYEAQ.

This sequence originates from a man aged 60 to 69 with active COVID-19. The chain is built from TRBV7-6 and TRBJ2-7; 9 positions match TRBD2. What was sequenced was peripheral blood. This CDR3 reads CASSFTPAVAGDYEQYF. In DNA, the CDR3 is TGTGCCAGCAGCTTCACCCCGGCGGTAGCGGGAGATTACGAGCAGTACTTC.